This T cell receptor (beta chain) is from a study of blood T cells in healthy people across ages. Findings and caveats of the study: Comparison with aged donors showed that long-lived donors had more naive CD4+ cells and higher diversity.

The germline V gene has CDR1 SGDLS and CDR2 YYNGEE. Trimming shortened V by 0 bases and J by 4 bases, and 10 bases separated the two germline ends. The CDR3 covers 14 residues. This clonotype showed up just once. Its specificity is not known. There were healthy Caucasian individuals from Russia, aged about 6 to 100, serving as donors. A J-beta primer mix and a sample-barcoded 5' primer were used in a second PCR of roughly 6 to 11 cycles. In TCRdb, the 5' RACE reads were re-called with MiXCR into one record per CDR3 protein. The sample has 1.2 million to 1.5 million distinct CDR3 sequences; approximately 59% are singletons.

The specimen was blood. The clonotype comes from a man aged 18 to 30 in good health. The genes are TRBV9 and TRBJ1-2, with D unclear. CDR3 nucleotide sequence: TGTGCCAGCAGCGTAGACCGGCCGTCCTATGGCTACACCTTC. The encoded protein is CASSVDRPSYGYTF.